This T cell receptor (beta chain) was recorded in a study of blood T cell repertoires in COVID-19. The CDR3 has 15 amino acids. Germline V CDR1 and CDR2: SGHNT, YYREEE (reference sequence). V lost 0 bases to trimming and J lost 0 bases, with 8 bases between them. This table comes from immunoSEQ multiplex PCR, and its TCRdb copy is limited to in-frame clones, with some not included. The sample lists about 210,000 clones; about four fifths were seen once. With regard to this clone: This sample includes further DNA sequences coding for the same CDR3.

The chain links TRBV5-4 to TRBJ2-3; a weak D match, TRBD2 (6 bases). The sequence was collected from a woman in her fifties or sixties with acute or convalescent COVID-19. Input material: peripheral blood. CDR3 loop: CASSLASGSTDTQYF. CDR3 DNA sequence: TGTGCCAGCAGCTTGGCCAGCGGGAGCACAGATACGCAGTATTTT.